This T cell receptor beta chain came from a study of shared clonotypes between healthy human individuals. Study-wide context: Per-donor plates numbered three CD4 naive, three CD4 memory, two CD8 naive and one CD8 memory.

Study conclusions and caveats: Shared clonotypes across all four donors exceeded non-shared ones in generation probability.

The ends were cut back, 2 bases at V and 4 bases at J, with 15 bases in the middle. CDR1 is SGHAT, CDR2 FQNNGV, per germline. The length of the CDR3 is 15 residues. With respect to this clone: Its antigen is currently unknown.

As defined, naive CD8 cells were CD45RO-negative and positively selected for CCR7, with terminally differentiated effector memory CD45RA+ cells excluded. Libraries were prepared by immunoSEQ multiplex PCR; TCRdb keeps only in-frame clonotypes and omits some of them. The sample carries around 2,100,000 clones, over 85% recorded once. V is TRBV11-2 and J is TRBJ2-7; possible D gene TRBD1, 6 bases. The origin of this receptor is a man in his late teens or twenties in good health. Input material: naive CD8+ T cells sorted from blood. This chain's CDR3 is CASSLISGGPYEQYF. DNA of the CDR3: TGTGCCAGCAGCTTAATATCTGGGGGCCCTTACGAGCAGTACTTC.